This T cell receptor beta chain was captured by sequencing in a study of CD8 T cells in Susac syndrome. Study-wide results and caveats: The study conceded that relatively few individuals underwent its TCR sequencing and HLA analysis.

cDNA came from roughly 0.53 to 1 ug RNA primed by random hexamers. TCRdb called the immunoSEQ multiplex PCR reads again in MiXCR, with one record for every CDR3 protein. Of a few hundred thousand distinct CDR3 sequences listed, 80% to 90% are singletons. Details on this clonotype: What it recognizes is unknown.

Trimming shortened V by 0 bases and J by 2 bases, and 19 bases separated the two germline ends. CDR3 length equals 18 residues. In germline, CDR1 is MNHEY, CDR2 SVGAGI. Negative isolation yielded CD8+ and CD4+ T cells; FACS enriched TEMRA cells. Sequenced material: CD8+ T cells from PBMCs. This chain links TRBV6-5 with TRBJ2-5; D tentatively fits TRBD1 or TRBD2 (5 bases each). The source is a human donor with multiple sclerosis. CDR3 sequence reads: CASSYSLERRDPQETQYF. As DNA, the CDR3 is TGTGCCAGCAGTTACTCACTCGAGCGCCGGGACCCACAAGAGACCCAGTACTTC.